This TCR beta chain came from a study of blood T cell repertoires in COVID-19. The overall study: Spain, Italy and the United States supplied samples that represented acute and convalescent COVID-19.

Assay used: immunoSEQ multiplex PCR; TCRdb lists only in-frame clones, some missing. This sample has over 60,000 clones, with more than 90% found just once. This CDR3 comprises 14 residues. Per the germline V gene, CDR1 is GTSNPN and CDR2 is SVGIG (reference sequence). Losses at the gene ends were 0 bases for V and 6 bases for J; bases not matched to a gene: 3. The chain carries TRBV30 and TRBJ1-4; 8 bases map to TRBD1. The sequence derives from a man in his 60s with acute or convalescent COVID-19. The sequenced material came from peripheral blood. CDR3 in amino acids: CAWSVPGGYEKLFF. Here the CDR3 DNA reads TGTGCCTGGAGTGTCCCAGGGGGCTATGAAAAACTGTTTTTT.